This TCR beta chain was identified during a study of Ad26.COV2.S vaccination and SARS-CoV-2 variants. Study as a whole: The COV1001 Ad26.COV2.S trial arm included the donor.

TCRdb's table, derived via immunoSEQ multiplex PCR, lists solely in-frame clones and lacks some. The data hold a few hundred thousand clones, with roughly 90% observed a single time. Treatment denoted: some 20 received Ad26.COV2.S at low or high dose, single or two shots; 5 received placebo; per-sample allocation not given. The investigators took samples on day 63 after the first vaccine or placebo injection. Boston hosted the donor, who was an adult aged 18-55 years. Germline-derived CDR1 and CDR2 are SNHLY and FYNNEI. The CDR3 runs 16 residues. V shed 4 bases and J 2 bases; nucleotides not matched to a gene: 7.

The sample here was peripheral blood, taken in a trial of Ad26.COV2.S vaccine versus placebo. This chain links TRBV2 with TRBJ1-2, with 10 bases that match TRBD1. The receptor was isolated from a person aged 18 to 65 who received the Ad26.COV2.S COVID-19 vaccine or a placebo. CDR3 sequence: CASSVKGTGVNYGYTF. The CDR3 DNA follows: TGTGCCAGCAGTGTAAAGGGGACAGGGGTCAACTATGGCTACACCTTC.